This T cell receptor (beta chain) came from a study of neurological immune-mediated disorders. A single record per CDR3 protein comes from TCRdb applying MiXCR to the 5' RACE reads. The repertoire holds 45,000 to 60,000 distinct CDR3 sequences, with 2% to 3% as singletons. Study findings and constraints: Phylogenetic grouping assigned the repertoires of 18 of 34 multiple sclerosis patients to a single related-CDR3 cluster, representing a possible signature.

The CDR3 runs 18 residues. V lost 4 bases to trimming and J lost 3 bases; unmatched junction nucleotides: 18. Per the germline V gene, CDR1 is SGHKS and CDR2 is YYEKEE (reference sequence). This clonotype came up many times. Its antigen remains unknown. This clonotype was sampled from a man aged 45 to 65 with multiple sclerosis. Sequenced sample: PBMCs. The chain links TRBV5-5 to TRBJ2-5, with 7 nucleotides matching TRBD1. CDR3 amino acids: CASSPRLRDRVVEETQYF. In DNA form, the CDR3 reads TGTGCCAGCAGCCCCCGGCTTCGAGACAGGGTGGTGGAAGAGACCCAGTACTTC.